In this sample, the clone carrying this T cell receptor (beta chain) turned up once. The record originates from a study of blood T cell repertoires in COVID-19. On the study more broadly: T cells, B-cell-depleted T cells, or PBMCs provided the cDNA or gDNA that served as material.

In the source study's methods: Reference gene primer amplification gave nucleated cell count estimates. Sequencing used immunoSEQ multiplex PCR; TCRdb keeps in-frame clones, though not all of them. D and trimming were read from the DNA, whereas the V and J calls and clone size are those reported in that table. The sample carries about 490,000 clones, roughly 85% recorded once. V was cut by 0 bases and J by 6 bases, with 7 bases left in between. There are 12 residues in the CDR3. The sequence came from a human donor in a cohort sampled during active COVID-19. The chain couples TRBV5-3 to TRBJ2-7; D gene ambiguous. TRBV5-3 is reported as an ORF; its role is uncertain. The source material was peripheral blood. The CDR3 loop reads CARSLERGEQYF. The CDR3 DNA follows: TGTGCCAGAAGCTTGGAGCGCGGCGAGCAGTACTTC.